The clone carrying this T cell receptor beta chain was seen more than once but under ten times. Produced via immunoSEQ multiplex PCR; TCRdb's table is partial and in-frame only. This sample has about 49,000 clones; roughly nine tenths occur once, and the top ten carry 3% to 5%. The data belong to a study of technical replicates of blood from a handful of donors. The CDR3 runs to 15 residues. Trimming removed 5 bases from V and 1 base from J; junction bases left unmatched: 7. The germline gives CDR1 MNHNY, CDR2 SVGAGI (reference sequence). The chain couples TRBV6-6 to TRBJ1-2; 7 nucleotides line up with TRBD1. The sequence derives from a human donor in good health. Some clones in this sample may be carry-over from other donors' samples. The specimen was PBMCs. Here the CDR3 DNA reads TGTGCCAGCAGTAAAGGACAGGAGAATAACTATGGCTACACCTTC. Translating it yields CASSKGQENNYGYTF.